Listed below are T cell receptor beta chains from one sample, sequenced in a study of blood T cell repertoires in COVID-19. Sequencing was performed with immunoSEQ multiplex PCR; in TCRdb, only in-frame clones are kept and a portion is missing. The sample contains about 130,000 clones, around 86% of which appear only once. The sample consisted of peripheral blood. The receptor set was obtained from a woman aged 45-65 years who had recovered from COVID-19. Both conserved end residues are part of each CDR3.

TRBJ1-2	TRBV2	CASSEEGDYGYTF
TRBJ2-5	TRBV5-1	CASSQGGDETQYF
TRBJ2-1	TRBV5-1	CASSRTSGGAREQFF
TRBJ2-5	TRBV28	CASSGPGTGEETQYF
TRBJ1-6	TRBV7-9	CASSPVPGQGRNSPLHF
TRBJ2-7	TRBV11-3	CASSRSGGTYEQYF
TRBJ2-1	TRBV27	CASSMVTRTGSKFF
TRBJ2-7	TRBV7-3	CASSVIGYEQYF
TRBJ1-3	TRBV5-1	CASSLFSGEGGNTIYF
TRBJ1-1	TRBV24-1	CATSETGNTEAFF
TRBJ1-1	TRBV27	CASSKQGPYTEAFF
TRBJ1-2	TRBV2	CASSEQGFYLHGYTF
TRBJ1-2	TRBV30	CAWGTGTVYGYTF
TRBJ2-2	TRBV2	CASSASGGATGELFF
TRBJ2-7	TRBV25-1	CASSEGTGSPYEQYF
TRBJ1-1	TRBV5-4	CASSLPGTTTEAFF
TRBJ2-3	TRBV24-1	CATGRGSGTDTQYF
TRBJ1-6	TRBV30	CAWTGTGLSYNSPLHF
TRBJ2-6	TRBV7-3	CASSLGGGSGANVLTF
TRBJ1-5	TRBV29-1	CSVGTANQPQHF
TRBJ2-1	TRBV18	CASSQEVAGGNNEQFF
TRBJ2-1	TRBV5-1	CASSLVGAASYNEQFF
TRBJ2-7	TRBV5-6	CASSRSLRHEQYF
TRBJ2-2	TRBV7-2	CASSRLATGELFF
TRBJ2-3	TRBV7-2	CASSLTSGALVGTDTQYF
TRBJ2-2	TRBV24-1	CATSDGRDYTGELFF
TRBJ2-5	TRBV7-2	CASSPQIRGQETQYF
TRBJ1-4	TRBV5-1	CASSSNMQFNEKLFF
TRBJ2-7	TRBV12-1	CASSCPGTGYWYEQYF
TRBJ2-7	TRBV5-1	CASSIWRIGHIYEQYF
TRBJ1-2	TRBV9	CASSVNRGGYTF
TRBJ2-2	TRBV7-3	CASSPTVGSKDTGELFF
TRBJ2-5	TRBV11-1	CASSPGLAGQETQYF